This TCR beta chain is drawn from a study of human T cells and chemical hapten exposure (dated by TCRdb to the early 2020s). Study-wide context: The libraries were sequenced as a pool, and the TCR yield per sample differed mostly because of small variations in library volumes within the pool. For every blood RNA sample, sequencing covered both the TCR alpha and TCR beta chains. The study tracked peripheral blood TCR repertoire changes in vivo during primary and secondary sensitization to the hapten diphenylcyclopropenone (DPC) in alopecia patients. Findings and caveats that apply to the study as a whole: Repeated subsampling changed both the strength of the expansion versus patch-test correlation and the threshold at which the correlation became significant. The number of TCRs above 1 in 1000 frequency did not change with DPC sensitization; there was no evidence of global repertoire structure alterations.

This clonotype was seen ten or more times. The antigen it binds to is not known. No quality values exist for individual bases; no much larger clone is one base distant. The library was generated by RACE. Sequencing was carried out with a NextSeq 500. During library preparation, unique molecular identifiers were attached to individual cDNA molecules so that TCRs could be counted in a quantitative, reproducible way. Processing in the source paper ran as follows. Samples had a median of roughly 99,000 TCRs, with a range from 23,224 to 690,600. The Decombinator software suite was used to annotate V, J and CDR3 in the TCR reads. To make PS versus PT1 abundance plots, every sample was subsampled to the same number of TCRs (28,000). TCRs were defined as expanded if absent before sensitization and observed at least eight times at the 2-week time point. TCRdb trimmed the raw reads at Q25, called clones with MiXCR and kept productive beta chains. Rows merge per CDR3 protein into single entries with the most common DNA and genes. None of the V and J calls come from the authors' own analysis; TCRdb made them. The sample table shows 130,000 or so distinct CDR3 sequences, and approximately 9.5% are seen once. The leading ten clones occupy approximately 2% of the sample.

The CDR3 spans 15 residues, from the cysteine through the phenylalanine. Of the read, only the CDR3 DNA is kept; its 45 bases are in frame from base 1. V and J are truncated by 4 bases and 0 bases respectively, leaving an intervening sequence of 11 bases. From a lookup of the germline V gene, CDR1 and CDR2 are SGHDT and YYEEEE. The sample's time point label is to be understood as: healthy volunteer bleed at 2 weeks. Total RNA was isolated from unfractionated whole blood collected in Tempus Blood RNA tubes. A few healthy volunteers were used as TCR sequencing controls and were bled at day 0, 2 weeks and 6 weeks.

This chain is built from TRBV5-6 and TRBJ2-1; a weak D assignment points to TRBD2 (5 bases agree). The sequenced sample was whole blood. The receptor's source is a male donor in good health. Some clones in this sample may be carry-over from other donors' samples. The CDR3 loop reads CASSQVGSSYNEQFF. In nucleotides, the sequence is TGTGCCAGCAGCCAAGTAGGGAGCTCCTACAATGAGCAGTTCTTC.